Shown below are 13 T cell receptor beta chains from a single sample sequenced in a study of T cell responses to AZD1222 COVID-19 vaccine. Clones were sequenced by immunoSEQ multiplex PCR, and TCRdb holds only the in-frame ones, with some missing. Of 95,000 to 150,000 clones listed, about nine tenths are singletons. Source: peripheral blood, taken on day 0 of AZD1222 vaccination. These receptors all stem from an adult in good health.

The CDR3 nucleotides read TGTGCCAGCAGCTTGGAGATCCTAGGTGAAGCTTTCTTT. As protein: CASSLEILGEAFF. This sequence joins TRBV5-4 and TRBJ1-1; the D is unclear. The V and J ends lost 0 bases and 7 bases respectively, with 10 bases between them. CDR3 size: 13 residues. Germline V gene data show CDR1 as SGHNT and CDR2 as YYREEE (reference sequence).

This clone was counted once. The chain joins TRBV3-1 (or the pseudogene TRBV3-2) to TRBJ2-6; D remains ambiguous. This CDR3 has 15 residues. Per germline, CDR1 LGHDT and CDR2 YNNKEL (reference sequence). V was pared by 1 base and J by 3 bases, with 7 bases between. The CDR3 loop reads CASSQGGGGANVLTF. In DNA, the CDR3 is TGTGCCAGCAGCCAAGGCGGTGGTGGGGCCAACGTCCTGACTTTC.

The chain uses TRBV6-1 and TRBJ2-7; possible D gene TRBD2, 5 bases. The V end was cut by 0 bases, the J end by 3 bases, with 12 bases between. CDR3 length equals 15 residues. Germline lookup yields CDR1 MNHNS and CDR2 SASEGT. The CDR3 spells CASSEAGSDYYEQYF. The CDR3 DNA reads as TGTGCCAGCAGTGAAGCGGGTAGCGATTACTACGAGCAGTACTTC.

The rearrangement links TRBV4-1 to TRBJ1-4; D is ambiguous. With 2 bases removed from V and 8 bases from J, the gap between germline ends came to 15 bases. The length of the CDR3 is 15 residues. Germline assignment: CDR1 MGHRA and CDR2 YSYEKL. CDR3 DNA: TGCGCCAGCAGCCAAATCGATCGCAGTGGGGAAAAACTGTTTTTT. Translating gives CASSQIDRSGEKLFF.

This rearrangement joins TRBV29-1 to TRBJ2-3; weak D call: TRBD2 (5 bases). The V and J ends lost 0 bases and 0 bases respectively, with 10 bases between them. In germline, CDR1 is SQVTM, CDR2 ANQGSEA. The CDR3 has 15 residues. The CDR3 DNA follows: TGCAGCGTTGAAGACGGGATAACTAGCACAGATACGCAGTATTTT. The encoded protein is CSVEDGITSTDTQYF.

The CDR3: CASSPYSNQPQHF. CDR3 DNA: TGTGCCAGCAGTCCCTATAGCAATCAGCCCCAGCATTTT. The chain couples TRBV5-8 to TRBJ1-5, with D unclear. The V end was cut by 5 bases, the J end by 0 bases, with 6 bases between. The CDR3 runs 13 residues. Germline V gene sequence: CDR1 SGHTS, CDR2 YDEGEE.

This clone is a singleton in its sample. The V and J genes are TRBV28 and TRBJ1-1, with D possibly TRBD1 on 6 matching bases. The CDR3 extends over 16 amino acids. Trimming pared 5 bases from V and 5 bases from J, leaving 21 bases between. Germline assignment: CDR1 MDHEN and CDR2 SYDVKM. The CDR3 is CASSPNFGQRSTEAFF. DNA for the CDR3: TGTGCCAGCAGTCCTAATTTTGGACAGCGGTCAACTGAAGCTTTCTTT.

The CDR3 region has the DNA TGTGCCAGCAGCAGGGGGCTGGAGACCCAGTACTTC. Translating it yields CASSRGLETQYF. The V and J genes are TRBV6-5 and TRBJ2-5; 8 bases line up with TRBD1. Germline trimming cut 6 bases from V and 5 bases from J; bases unmatched to any gene: 2. The germline CDR1 and CDR2 sequences are MNHEY and SVGAGI. The CDR3 is made up of 12 amino acids.

The chain uses TRBV18 and TRBJ2-1; D tentatively fits TRBD1 or TRBD2 (5 bases each). Germline-derived CDR1 and CDR2 are KGHSH and LQKENI. The CDR3 spans 17 residues. V gave up 1 base and J gave up 10 bases, with 23 bases separating them. The CDR3 bases are TGTGCCAGCTCACCACAGACCGGGACCCCGCGGACAAGGGAGCAGTTCTTC. This translates into CASSPQTGTPRTREQFF.

The V call is TRBV24-1, the J call TRBJ2-5; TRBD1 matches 7 bases. Per germline, CDR1 KGHDR and CDR2 SFDVKD. Trimming removed 3 bases from V and 0 bases from J; junction bases left unmatched: 6. The CDR3 sequence is 16 residues long. The CDR3 loop is CATSDPGTEYQETQYF. The CDR3 DNA reads as TGTGCCACCAGTGATCCCGGGACAGAGTACCAAGAGACCCAGTACTTC.

The chain has TRBV28 and TRBJ2-1; D unclear. CDR1 is MDHEN and CDR2 is SYDVKM in the germline V gene. The length of the CDR3 is 15 residues. V lost 5 bases, J lost 0 bases, and 11 bases lay in between. Here the CDR3 DNA reads TGTGCCAGCAGTCCCCCTATTAGCTCCTACAATGAGCAGTTCTTC. Its translation is CASSPPISSYNEQFF.

The chain joins TRBV5-1 to TRBJ2-3; D ambiguous. Germline CDR1 SGHRS, CDR2 YFSETQ. V was clipped by 0 bases and J by 0 bases, with 5 bases between them. CDR3 size: 14 residues. The CDR3 sequence: CASSLGPSTDTQYF. The CDR3 DNA reads TGCGCCAGCAGCTTGGGGCCGAGCACAGATACGCAGTATTTT.

The CDR3: CASRTGKDQPQHF. CDR3 DNA sequence: TGTGCCAGCAGGACAGGGAAAGACCAGCCCCAGCATTTT. The V and J genes are TRBV12-3 or TRBV12-4 and TRBJ1-5; 7 nucleotides align to TRBD1. Trimming took 6 bases from V and 7 from J; bases not matched to a gene: 6. This CDR3 is built from 13 residues.